These 18 T cell receptor beta chains were all obtained from the same sample, sequenced in a study of beta chain features in type 1 diabetes. Sequenced material consisted of expressed TCRB transcripts (all of the isolated RNA was reverse transcribed). Profiled with immunoSEQ multiplex PCR; TCRdb holds only in-frame clones, not every one. The profile shows fewer than 900,000 clones, 15% to 20% of them singletons. The sequenced sample consisted of naive CD4+ T cells from blood. All receptors derive from a woman aged 18-35 years in good health.

CDR3 sequence reads: CASSGTRKTNEQFF. CDR3 bases: TGTGCCAGCTCCGGGACTAGGAAAACAAATGAGCAGTTCTTC. The rearrangement uses TRBV7-9 and TRBJ2-1, with 8 bases lining up with TRBD2. Germline-derived CDR1 and CDR2 are SEHNR and FQNEAQ (reference sequence). Trimming at V came to 8 bases and at J to 7 bases, leaving 10 bases not matched to a gene. The CDR3 totals 14 residues.

This clone was seen only a few times. This sample includes further DNA sequences coding for the same CDR3. This chain uses TRBV29-1 with TRBJ2-3; D not resolved. Between the trimmed V and J ends, which lost 4 bases and 1 base, there was a span of 6 bases. The CDR3 spans 12 residues. Germline V gene lookup returns CDR1 SQVTM and CDR2 ANQGSEA. The CDR3 sequence: CSVVTGTDTQYF. The CDR3 nucleotides read TGCAGCGTTGTTACAGGCACAGATACGCAGTATTTT.

The CDR3 loop is CASSASGSADTQYF. CDR3 coding DNA: TGTGCCAGCAGCGCTAGCGGATCCGCAGATACGCAGTATTTT. This chain connects TRBV28 to TRBJ2-3; 7 nucleotides align to TRBD2. The length of the CDR3 is 14 residues. Germline trimming cut 6 bases from V and 4 bases from J; bases unmatched to any gene: 7. Germline lookup yields CDR1 MDHEN and CDR2 SYDVKM.

This clone has just a few counts. The chain employs TRBV25-1 and TRBJ2-5, with TRBD2 matching 9 bases. From germline, CDR1 is MGHDK and CDR2 SYGVNS. This CDR3 has 14 amino acids. The V segment lost 4 bases and the J segment 5 bases; nucleotides outside the gene matches: 5. Here the CDR3 reads CASSVAGVLETQYF. The CDR3 region has the DNA TGTGCCAGCAGTGTAGCGGGAGTGTTGGAGACCCAGTACTTC.

This chain's CDR3 is CASSLGTGNTEAFF. In DNA form, the CDR3 reads TGTGCCAGCAGCTTAGGGACAGGCAACACTGAAGCTTTCTTT. The chain is built from TRBV7-8 and TRBJ1-1; 7 bases agree with TRBD1. CDR1 and CDR2 (germline): SGHVS, FQNEAQ. This CDR3 is 14 amino acids long. The trim removed 1 base at V and 2 bases at J, leaving 1 base unmatched.

This clone was seen repeatedly, ten times or more. The V gene is TRBV7-9, the J gene TRBJ2-3; perhaps TRBD1 as D (6 bases). Trimming took off 11 bases at V and 1 base at J, with 13 bases between the two ends. This CDR3 has 13 residues. CDR1 and CDR2 from the germline V gene are SEHNR and FQNEAQ (reference sequence). In DNA form, the CDR3 reads TGTGCCGGACAGAAGGGCGGCACAGATACGCAGTATTTT. Amino acids: CAGQKGGTDTQYF.

The chain joins TRBV7-9 to TRBJ2-7; the D call may be TRBD1 or TRBD2 (6 bases each). From germline, CDR1 is SEHNR and CDR2 FQNEAQ (reference sequence). The CDR3 is 16 residues long. Trimming cost V 2 bases and J 6 bases, with 20 bases left between them. The CDR3 region is CASSLRGAGGSPEQYF. The DNA for the CDR3 is TGTGCCAGCAGCTTACGTGGGGCCGGGGGCTCGCCCGAGCAGTACTTC.

The rearrangement uses TRBV18 and TRBJ2-1; D not resolved. Germline CDR1 is KGHSH and CDR2 is LQKENI. The CDR3 runs 14 residues. The germline V and J ends were trimmed by 5 bases and 7 bases, with 15 bases remaining between them. The CDR3, as DNA: TGTGCCAGCTCATCTCCCGTCCTCCCTAATGAGCAGTTCTTC. Translation gives CASSSPVLPNEQFF.

The chain combines TRBV11-2 with TRBJ2-7; D tentatively fits TRBD1 or TRBD2 (5 bases each). The germline gives CDR1 SGHAT, CDR2 FQNNGV. The CDR3 covers 15 residues. V was pared by 1 base and J by 0 bases, with 10 bases between. The CDR3 is CASSLVRDASYEQYF. For the CDR3, the DNA is TGTGCCAGCAGCTTAGTCCGGGACGCCTCCTACGAGCAGTACTTC.

This clone was seen a few times. The V call is TRBV7-2, the J call TRBJ2-3, with D possibly TRBD1 on 6 matching bases. Germline assignment: CDR1 SGHTA and CDR2 FQGNSA. Trimming removed 5 bases from V and 4 bases from J, with 10 bases in between. The CDR3 is 13 residues long. The CDR3 DNA is TGTGCCAGCAGCCTGAAGGGGGCAGATACGCAGTATTTT. Translated: CASSLKGADTQYF.

This rearrangement joins TRBV6-5 to TRBJ2-6; D ambiguous. Between the trimmed V and J ends, which lost 5 bases and 0 bases, there was a span of 8 bases. In germline, CDR1 is MNHEY, CDR2 SVGAGI. The CDR3 consists of 15 residues. CDR3 region: CASSPSISGANVLTF. CDR3 in DNA: TGTGCCAGCAGTCCCAGTATCTCTGGGGCCAACGTCCTGACTTTC.

The chain has TRBV18 and TRBJ2-1; 8 bases match TRBD2. The CDR3 spans 18 residues. V was pared by 4 bases and J by 0 bases, with 11 bases of the junction left unmatched. From germline, CDR1 is KGHSH and CDR2 LQKENI. The CDR3 coding sequence is TGTGCCAGCTCACTCCTGCCCTTGAGCGGGAGCTCCTACAATGAGCAGTTCTTC. Protein: CASSLLPLSGSSYNEQFF.

The chain recombines TRBV19 with TRBJ1-1, with TRBD1 matching 10 bases. V dropped 4 bases and J dropped 1; count of bases not matched to a gene: 6. This CDR3 is built from 16 residues. CDR1 is LNHDA and CDR2 is SQIVND in the germline V gene (reference sequence). The CDR3 bases are TGTGCCAGTAGTACCGGGACAGGGGTTTCGAACACTGAAGCTTTCTTT. Its protein is CASSTGTGVSNTEAFF.

The chain carries TRBV19 and TRBJ1-5; 8 bases fit TRBD1. The CDR3 extends over 15 amino acids. Losses at the gene ends were 1 base for V and 5 bases for J; bases not matched to a gene: 4. The germline CDR1 and CDR2 sequences are LNHDA and SQIVND (reference sequence). This CDR3 reads CASSIVGQVHQPQHF. Here the CDR3 DNA reads TGTGCCAGTAGTATAGTGGGACAGGTTCATCAGCCCCAGCATTTT.

The chain combines TRBV5-4 with TRBJ2-1, with 8 bases lining up with TRBD1. The junction had 4 bases not matched to a gene; V was cut back by 4 bases and J by 4 bases. The CDR3 runs to 14 residues. Germline assignment: CDR1 SGHNT and CDR2 YYREEE (reference sequence). This CDR3 is CASSAGQGYNEQFF. DNA for the CDR3: TGTGCCAGCAGCGCTGGACAGGGATACAATGAGCAGTTCTTC.

The V call is TRBV6-5, the J call TRBJ2-7; TRBD1 agrees at 8 bases. CDR3 size: 15 residues. Losses at the gene ends were 0 bases for V and 3 bases for J; bases not matched to a gene: 4. Germline-derived CDR1 and CDR2 are MNHEY and SVGAGI. CDR3: CASSYSYRGVYEQYF. As DNA, the CDR3 is TGTGCCAGCAGTTACTCTTACAGGGGGGTCTACGAGCAGTACTTC.

The chain combines TRBV7-2 with TRBJ2-6; D is perhaps TRBD1 (6 bases). This CDR3 has 19 amino acids. V was trimmed by 5 bases and J by 0 bases, leaving 20 bases between them. CDR1 is SGHTA and CDR2 is FQGNSA in the germline V gene. The CDR3 coding sequence is TGTGCCAGCAGCAGGGGGACAAGAATTAACCGCTCTGGGGCCAACGTCCTGACTTTC. This gives the protein CASSRGTRINRSGANVLTF. Combining the CDR3 with reference TRBV7-2 and TRBJ2-6 gives the whole variable domain GAGVSQSPSNKVTEKGKDVELRCDPISGHTALYWYRQSLGQGLEFLIYFQGNSAPDKSGLPSDRFSAERTGGSVSTLTIQRTQQEDSAVYLCASSRGTRINRSGANVLTFGAGSRLTVL.

J is TRBJ2-1 and V is TRBV28; 14 positions agree with TRBD2. This CDR3 comprises 16 residues. With 6 bases clipped from V and 4 bases from J, the junction kept 5 bases outside the gene matches. Germline V CDR1 and CDR2: MDHEN, SYDVKM. As DNA, the CDR3 is TGTGCCAGCAGCCGGGGACTAGCGGGAGTATACAATGAGCAGTTCTTC. It codes for CASSRGLAGVYNEQFF.